This T cell receptor (beta chain) was retrieved from a study of response to subunit inactivated influenza vaccine. Study-wide findings and caveats: Authors suggested each seasonal influenza vaccination recruits few new T cells.

CDR1 and CDR2 (germline): LNHDA, SQIVND (reference sequence). Trimming removed 5 bases at V and 1 base at J, with 14 bases between. The CDR3 spans 16 residues. A note on this clonotype: Antigen specificity is unknown.

TCRdb re-called the RT-PCR reads through MiXCR, storing one row per CDR3 protein. Among about 500,000 distinct CDR3 sequences, 16% were seen once, and the ten largest hold about 3%. This rearrangement joins TRBV19 to TRBJ2-2, with D possibly matching TRBD2 (5 bases). The sequenced sample was CD4+ T cells sorted from PBMCs, obtained approximately 25 months after vaccination. This TCR was sampled from a man aged 50-75 years who received an inactivated influenza vaccine. The CDR3 DNA reads TGTGCCAGTAGTTCCCAGGTGGGGAGGAACACCGGGGAGCTGTTTTTT. It codes for CASSSQVGRNTGELFF. Supplemented by reference TRBV19 and TRBJ2-2, the full variable domain reads DGGITQSPKYLFRKEGQNVTLSCEQNLNHDAMYWYRQDPGQGLRLIYYSQIVNDFQKGDIAEGYSVSREKKESFPLTVTSAQKNPTAFYLCASSSQVGRNTGELFFGEGSRLTVL.